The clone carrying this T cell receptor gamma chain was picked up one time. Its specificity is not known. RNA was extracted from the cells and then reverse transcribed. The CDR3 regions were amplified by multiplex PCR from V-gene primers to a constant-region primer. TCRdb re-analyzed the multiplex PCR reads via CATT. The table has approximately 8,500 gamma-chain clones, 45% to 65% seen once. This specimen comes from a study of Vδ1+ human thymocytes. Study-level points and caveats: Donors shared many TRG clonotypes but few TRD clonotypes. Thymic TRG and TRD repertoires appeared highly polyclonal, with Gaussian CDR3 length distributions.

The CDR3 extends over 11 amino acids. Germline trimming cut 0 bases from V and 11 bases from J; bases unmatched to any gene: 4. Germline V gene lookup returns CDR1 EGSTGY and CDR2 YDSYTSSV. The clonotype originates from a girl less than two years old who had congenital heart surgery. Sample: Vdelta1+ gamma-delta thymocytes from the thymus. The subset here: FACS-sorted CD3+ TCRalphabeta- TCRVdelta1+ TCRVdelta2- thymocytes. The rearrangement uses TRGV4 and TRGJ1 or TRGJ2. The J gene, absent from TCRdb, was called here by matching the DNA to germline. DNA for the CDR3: TGTGCCACCTGGGATGGGCCAGAGAAACTCTTT. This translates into CATWDGPEKLF.